This T cell receptor beta chain was profiled in a study of neurological immune-mediated disorders (dated 2019 in TCRdb). Background for the entire study: Peripheral blood TCR-beta repertoires from patients with HTLV-I-associated myelopathy (HAM/TSP), patients with multiple sclerosis, and healthy controls were compared in the study using UMI-based sequencing. The 90 to 120 TCR-beta libraries covered PBMC samples along with longitudinal samples, technical triplicates, and paired sorted CD4+ and CD8+ T-cell subsets. The cohort included approximately 70 subjects: about 15 with HAM/TSP, about 34 with multiple sclerosis, and approximately 20 healthy controls. Study-level results and caveats: TCR clonal expansion was greatest in HAM/TSP patients and smallest in MS patients, who ranked below even healthy controls. No identical CDR3 amino acid sequences were found to be shared among expanded clones across subjects, suggesting that TCR-beta repertoires were private in all groups.

To synthesize cDNA, template-switch 5'RACE was performed with a primer carrying a 10-nucleotide random unique molecular identifier so that each TCR transcript was tagged. Every sequencing run covered 15-18 subjects and yielded more than 160 million TCR-beta sequences. The RNeasy kit was used to extract total RNA. TCR-beta VDJ regions were amplified with primers for the TCR constant region and the 5'RACE anchor, using the KAPA Real-time Library Amplification kit. A first PCR added sample indexes and Illumina adaptors, after which a second PCR increased the library yield. The roughly 650 bp TCR product was size-selected on a 2% E-gel SizeSelection system after Ampure bead purification. Before pooling, library quality was checked on a Bioanalyzer, concentration was measured with Qubit, and libraries were quantified with the Kapa Library Quantification kit. Libraries were sequenced paired-end 2 x 150 bp on an Illumina HiSeq 2500. To increase sequence diversity, about 25-31% phiX was spiked into each library pool. The published analysis was carried out like this. The UMI-based MiGEC pipeline processed quality-filtered reads and removed over 80% of raw TCR sequences during error correction. VDJ genes were aligned to IMGT germline references, and clonotypes were defined by unique CDR3 amino acid sequence plus V-J genes. Clonal expansion, Shannon diversity and CDR3 relatedness were evaluated with VDJtools (CalcPairwiseDistances, ClusterSamples), while phylogenetic trees were built in CLCbio workbench. A clone was classed as expanded if it had 8 or more unique UMIs, a cutoff based on coefficient-of-variation modelling across technical triplicates. TCRdb applied fastp at Q25 and MiXCR to the public reads, then kept only in-frame beta chains. Each record represents a unique CDR3 protein, reported with the most common genes and DNA among its rows. TCRdb, not the authors, supplied the V and J calls. This sample is represented by about 50,000 distinct CDR3 sequences; about a tenth of them were singletons. 5.3% of the sample comes from the top ten.

This clonotype was seen many times. What antigen it recognizes has not been identified. Qualities for individual bases were not recorded, and no much larger clone is one base off. Clipping removes 5 bases from V and 8 bases from J, with 6 as the unmatched junction base count. From its cysteine to its phenylalanine, the CDR3 spans 14 amino acids. Only the CDR3 DNA is retained, 42 bases long and in frame from the first base. Based on the germline V gene, the CDR1 and CDR2 sequences are MNHNS and SASEGT. Libraries from unsorted PBMCs were made from 2 million PBMCs kept in RNAlater at -80 degrees C until RNA extraction. Peripheral blood was subjected to Ficoll-Hypaque density gradient centrifugation to isolate PBMCs, which were then cryopreserved in liquid nitrogen.

The specimen was PBMCs. The TCR was taken from a man aged 65 to 79 with HTLV-1-associated myelopathy (HAM/TSP). This chain is built from TRBV6-1 and TRBJ1-5; 10 middle bases align to TRBD1. The CDR3 has the sequence CASSLGQGGKPQHF. The DNA sequence is given as TGTGCCAGCAGTTTAGGACAGGGGGGCAAGCCCCAGCATTTT.